This passage covers 25 T cell receptor beta chains from one sample sequenced in a study of post-analysis software for immune sequencing data. Overall study findings and caveats: Four or five TRBV segments, including TRBV5-6, TRBV5-1 and TRBV20-1, were more frequent in patients than controls.

Their antigen targets remain unknown. Prepared TCR beta cDNA libraries contained unique molecular identifiers. A single record per CDR3 protein comes from TCRdb applying MiXCR to the PCR reads. The sample gives approximately 730,000 distinct CDR3 sequences, 40% to 55% of which show up once; roughly 4.9% is in the top ten. The specimen was blood. The receptors come from a girl aged 5-17 years with multiple sclerosis.

The chain links TRBV28 to TRBJ2-5; 9 bases are a match to TRBD1. This CDR3 is built from 15 residues. V trimming: 7 bases; J trimming: 5 bases; junction bases outside the gene matches: 11. Germline V gene data show CDR1 as MDHEN and CDR2 as SYDVKM. In DNA form, the CDR3 reads TGTGCCAGCAATGTCGCCGGGACAGGGTTGGAGACCCAGTACTTC. This codes for CASNVAGTGLETQYF.

The chain links TRBV6-4 to TRBJ2-1; 8 bases match TRBD2. Per the germline V gene, CDR1 is MRHNA and CDR2 is SNTAGT. The length of the CDR3 is 14 residues. V trimming: 3 bases; J trimming: 6 bases; junction bases outside the gene matches: 4. The CDR3 nucleotides read TGTGCCAGCAGTGATGGCGGGAGGCCCAATGAGCAGTTCTTC. Protein product: CASSDGGRPNEQFF.

CDR3 sequence reads: CASRATSAGPNEQYF. CDR3 bases: TGTGCCAGCAGGGCGACTAGCGCAGGGCCCAATGAGCAGTACTTC. The genes are TRBV28 and TRBJ2-5, with TRBD2 identical over 8 bases. Germline V gene sequence: CDR1 MDHEN, CDR2 SYDVKM. The junction had 17 bases not matched to a gene; V was cut back by 6 bases and J by 11 bases. This CDR3 comprises 15 residues.

This clonotype has just a few counts. This chain links TRBV6-6 with TRBJ1-4; D not certain. This CDR3 region has 11 residues. Germline assignment: CDR1 MNHNY and CDR2 SVGAGI (reference sequence). Trimming cost V 2 bases and J 7 bases, with 2 bases left between them. In DNA form, the CDR3 reads TGTGCCAGCAGTTACGGTGAAAAACTGTTTTTT. This encodes CASSYGEKLFF.

The V call is TRBV20-1, the J call TRBJ1-6; D call uncertain. The CDR3 has 14 amino acids. Germline V gives CDR1 DFQATT, CDR2 SNEGSKA (reference sequence). Trimming took 1 base from V and 7 from J, leaving 11 bases between them. The DNA of the CDR3 is TGCAGTGCTAGAGGGCGCACCGAGAATTCACCCCTCCACTTT. This gives the protein CSARGRTENSPLHF.

CDR3 sequence reads: CASSLRTSGVRGETQYF. CDR3 sequence (DNA): TGTGCCAGCAGCCTACGGACTAGCGGGGTCCGGGGTGAGACCCAGTACTTC. The chain recombines TRBV7-2 with TRBJ2-5; 12 bases match TRBD2. Trimming at V came to 5 bases and at J to 5 bases, leaving 12 bases not matched to a gene. This CDR3 region has 17 residues. The germline CDR1 and CDR2 sequences are SGHTA and FQGNSA.

This chain uses TRBV4-2 with TRBJ2-3, with unresolved D. Looked up from germline, CDR1 is LGHNA and CDR2 is YNFKEQ. Trimming took 0 bases from V and 2 from J, leaving 12 bases between them. The length of the CDR3 is 16 residues. The CDR3 DNA is TGTGCCAGCAGCCAAGAAAGGCTCGTCTACACAGATACGCAGTATTTT. This translates into CASSQERLVYTDTQYF.

The chain has TRBV29-1 and TRBJ1-3; D possibly corresponds to TRBD1 (6 bases). Trimming took 4 bases from V and 8 from J, leaving 12 bases between them. The CDR3 is 12 residues long. Germline V CDR1 and CDR2: SQVTM, ANQGSEA. This chain's CDR3 is CSVVSGVDTIYF. The CDR3, as DNA: TGCAGCGTTGTATCAGGGGTCGACACCATATATTTT.

The rearrangement links TRBV5-4 to TRBJ2-7, with D perhaps matching TRBD1 or TRBD2 (5 bases each). This CDR3 has 13 amino acids. Trimming removed 4 bases at V and 1 base at J, with 9 bases between. The germline V gene has CDR1 SGHNT and CDR2 YYREEE (reference sequence). CDR3 sequence reads: CASSGTQSYEQYF. For the CDR3, the DNA is TGTGCCAGCAGCGGGACGCAGTCCTACGAGCAGTACTTC.

This sequence joins TRBV28 and TRBJ2-1; either TRBD1 or TRBD2 may fit D (6 bases each). CDR1 and CDR2 (germline): MDHEN, SYDVKM. The V gene lost 2 bases and the J gene lost 7 bases, with 12 bases spanning the gap. This CDR3 region has 14 residues. The CDR3, as DNA: TGTGCCAGCAGTTTAGGGGGGCCTTTGAATGAGCAGTTCTTC. Protein: CASSLGGPLNEQFF. The full variable domain, its missing parts supplied by reference TRBV28 and TRBJ2-1, is DVKVTQSSRYLVKRTGEKVFLECVQDMDHENMFWYRQDPGLGLRLIYFSYDVKMKEKGDIPEGYSVSREKKERFSLILESASTNQTSMYLCASSLGGPLNEQFFGPGTRLTVL.

This rearrangement joins TRBV2 to TRBJ2-3; perhaps TRBD1 as D (5 bases). The ends were cut back, 6 bases at V and 5 bases at J, with 12 bases in the middle. Germline CDR1 SNHLY, CDR2 FYNNEI. The CDR3 runs to 13 residues. This chain's CDR3 is CASSSGMLDTQYF. In nucleotides, the CDR3 is TGTGCCAGCAGCTCAGGGATGTTAGATACGCAGTATTTT.

The chain uses TRBV20-1 and TRBJ1-5; tentatively, D is TRBD1 (5 bases). The germline CDR1 and CDR2 sequences are DFQATT and SNEGSKA (reference sequence). This CDR3 region has 13 residues. V dropped 4 bases and J dropped 7 bases, with 14 bases sitting between them. The CDR3 nucleotides are TGCAGTGCTATGAGGGACCTCGGCCAGCCCCAGCATTTT. Translation: CSAMRDLGQPQHF.

The V call is TRBV28, the J call TRBJ2-7; tentatively, D is TRBD2 (6 bases). V lost 2 bases to trimming and J lost 7 bases, with 18 bases between them. The CDR3 is 15 residues long. The germline V gene encodes CDR1 MDHEN and CDR2 SYDVKM. CDR3 sequence: CASSLRGRRGNEQYF. As DNA, the CDR3 is TGTGCCAGCAGTTTAAGAGGTCGGCGGGGCAATGAGCAGTACTTC.

The rearrangement links TRBV9 to TRBJ2-3; tentative D call: TRBD2 (6 bases). The V end lost 7 bases, the J end lost 2 bases, and 20 bases lay between the germline ends. Per the germline V gene, CDR1 is SGDLS and CDR2 is YYNGEE. The CDR3 sequence is 16 residues long. DNA for the CDR3: TGTGCCAGCGGTCCCCTTGGGGAGGCAATCACAGATACGCAGTATTTT. This codes for CASGPLGEAITDTQYF.

This chain uses TRBV5-1 with TRBJ2-7; D may correspond to TRBD1 or TRBD2 (5 bases each). V lost 4 bases and J 0 bases, leaving 14 bases between the germline ends. The CDR3 sequence is 15 residues long. The germline CDR1 and CDR2 sequences are SGHRS and YFSETQ. The CDR3 is CASSQGFGASYEQYF. CDR3 nucleotides: TGCGCCAGCAGCCAAGGATTCGGGGCCTCCTACGAGCAGTACTTC.

V and J are TRBV7-9 and TRBJ2-1; the match to TRBD2 covers 11 bases. The CDR3 is 18 amino acids. CDR1 is SEHNR, CDR2 FQNEAQ, per germline (reference sequence). V was clipped by 1 base and J by 4 bases; unmatched bases: 9. The CDR3 sequence is CASSLGGTSGRTYNEQFF. The DNA of the CDR3 is TGTGCCAGCAGCTTAGGCGGGACTAGCGGCCGAACGTACAATGAGCAGTTCTTC.

The chain uses TRBV6-5 and TRBJ2-5; D is undetermined. Trimming left V 3 bases short and J 5 bases short, with 13 bases between. The CDR3 runs to 14 residues. In germline, CDR1 is MNHEY, CDR2 SVGAGI. The CDR3 bases are TGTGCCAGCAGTTATTCCGCAGGTGGTGAGACCCAGTACTTC. This encodes CASSYSAGGETQYF.

The chain combines TRBV14 with TRBJ2-4; D may be TRBD1 (5 bases). TRBJ2-7 matches the DNA end more closely, so the J call is doubtful. CDR1 and CDR2 from the germline V gene are SGHDN and FVKESK. The CDR3 loop spans 17 amino acids. Here the CDR3 DNA reads TGTGCCAGCAGCCAAGACCGAATCTTGACAGACCCCGGCGAGCAGTACTTC. This translates into CASSQDRILTDPGEQYF.

This chain links TRBV20-1 with TRBJ2-7, with a possible D match to TRBD2 (5 bases). The V gene's germline CDR1 is DFQATT and CDR2 SNEGSKA (reference sequence). Trimming took off 6 bases at V and 2 bases at J, with 8 bases between the two ends. This CDR3 comprises 11 residues. The CDR3 region is CSATTTYEQYF. The CDR3 region has the DNA TGCAGTGCGACTACTACCTACGAGCAGTACTTC.

This chain connects TRBV12-3 or TRBV12-4 to TRBJ1-2; D unresolved. CDR3 length equals 12 residues. V was pared by 11 bases and J by 4 bases, with 14 bases between. The CDR3 nucleotides are TGTGCCTGCGGAGTGCTGGCCTATGGCTACACCTTC. Amino acid sequence: CACGVLAYGYTF.

The chain couples TRBV12-3 or TRBV12-4 to TRBJ2-1; 8 nucleotides align to TRBD2. J was trimmed by 6 bases and V by 6 bases; bases with no gene match: 7. The CDR3 runs 14 residues. CDR3 amino acids: CASSPGLVFNEQFF. The CDR3 region has the DNA TGTGCCAGCAGCCCGGGACTAGTTTTCAATGAGCAGTTCTTC.

The rearrangement uses TRBV6-5 and TRBJ1-2; 7 nucleotides align to TRBD1. The CDR3 has 13 residues. V lost 0 bases to trimming and J lost 6 bases; unmatched junction nucleotides: 1. Germline loops: CDR1 MNHEY, CDR2 SVGAGI. The CDR3 spells CASSYSGGDGYTF. CDR3 nucleotides: TGTGCCAGCAGTTACTCAGGGGGCGATGGCTACACCTTC.

This chain uses TRBV20-1 with TRBJ2-5; 8 nucleotides line up with TRBD2. This CDR3 comprises 15 residues. From germline, CDR1 is DFQATT and CDR2 SNEGSKA (reference sequence). The ends lost 6 bases at V and 2 bases at J; junction bases unmatched: 11. CDR3 loop: CSAIRGLGKQETQYF. The CDR3 nucleotides read TGCAGTGCGATCAGGGGACTAGGAAAGCAAGAGACCCAGTACTTC.

The sample holds a few counts of this clonotype. The chain is built from TRBV5-1 and TRBJ2-3, with D possibly matching TRBD1 (6 bases). CDR3 length: 16 residues. Germline loops: CDR1 SGHRS, CDR2 YFSETQ. Between the trimmed V and J ends, which lost 4 bases and 4 bases, there was a span of 19 bases. The CDR3 sequence: CASSPLRGSGPDTQYF. The CDR3 nucleotides are TGCGCCAGCAGCCCCCTGAGGGGGTCCGGACCAGATACGCAGTATTTT.

A few counts support this clonotype. The J gene is TRBJ1-2, the V gene TRBV6-5; D is ambiguous. The CDR3 sequence is 9 residues long. In germline, CDR1 is MNHEY, CDR2 SVGAGI. Trimming shortened V by 2 bases and J by 12 bases, and 4 bases separated the two germline ends. The CDR3 is CASSYPHTF. The CDR3 nucleotides read TGTGCCAGCAGTTACCCCCACACCTTC.